This TCR beta chain was recorded in a study of OX40 agonist ivuxolimab in advanced cancers. The length of the CDR3 is 13 residues. Trimming took off 5 bases at V and 1 base at J, with 8 bases between the two ends. CDR1 is LNHNV and CDR2 is YYDKDF in the germline V gene (reference sequence). Clones were sequenced by immunoSEQ multiplex PCR, and TCRdb holds only the in-frame ones, with some missing. Of fewer than 120,000 clones in the sample, more than 70% were seen once. The sequencing used CD4+ or CD8+ T cells sorted from blood, collected in a trial of the OX40 agonist ivuxolimab. The chain uses TRBV15 and TRBJ1-1; no clear D. This receptor was identified in an adult with an advanced solid tumor such as melanoma, head and neck, liver or kidney cancer. The CDR3, as DNA: TGTGCCACCAGCCCCCTCCAGAACACTGAAGCTTTCTTT. Protein sequence: CATSPLQNTEAFF.